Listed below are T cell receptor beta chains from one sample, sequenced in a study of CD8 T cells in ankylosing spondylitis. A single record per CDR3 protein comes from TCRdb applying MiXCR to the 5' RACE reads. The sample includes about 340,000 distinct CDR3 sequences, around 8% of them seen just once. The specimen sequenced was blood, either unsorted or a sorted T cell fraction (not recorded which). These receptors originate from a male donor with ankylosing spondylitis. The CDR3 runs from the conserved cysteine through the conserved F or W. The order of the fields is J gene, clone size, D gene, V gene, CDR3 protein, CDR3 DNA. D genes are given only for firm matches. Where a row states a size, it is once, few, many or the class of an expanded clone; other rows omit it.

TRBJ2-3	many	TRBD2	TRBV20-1	CSAAPSGRVLSSTDTQYF	TGCAGTGCTGCCCCAAGCGGGAGGGTCCTCTCTAGCACAGATACGCAGTATTTT
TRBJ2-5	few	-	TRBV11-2	CASSLGVSGLQETQYF	TGTGCCAGCAGCTTAGGGGTTAGCGGCCTCCAAGAGACCCAGTACTTC
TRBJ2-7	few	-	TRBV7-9	CASSPRGRGRPYEQYF	TGTGCCAGCAGCCCTAGGGGGAGGGGTCGGCCTTACGAGCAGTACTTC
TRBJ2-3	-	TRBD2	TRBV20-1	CSAFHSRTSADTQYF	TGCAGTGCTTTCCACTCCCGGACTAGCGCAGATACGCAGTATTTT
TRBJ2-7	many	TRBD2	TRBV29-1	CSYRTSGNYEQYF	TGCAGCTATCGGACTAGCGGGAACTACGAGCAGTACTTC
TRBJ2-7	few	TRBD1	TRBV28	CASSSGQTYEQYF	TGTGCCAGCAGTTCGGGACAGACCTACGAGCAGTACTTC
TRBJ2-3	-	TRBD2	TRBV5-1	CASRSGGLPDTQYF	TGCGCCAGCAGGTCGGGAGGTCTACCAGATACGCAGTATTTT
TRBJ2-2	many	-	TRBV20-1	CSAREGGPDTGELFF	TGCAGTGCTAGAGAAGGCGGGCCGGACACCGGGGAGCTGTTTTTT
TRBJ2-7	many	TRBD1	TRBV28	CASSPGQGDYEQYF	TGTGCCAGCAGTCCCGGACAGGGTGACTACGAGCAGTACTTC
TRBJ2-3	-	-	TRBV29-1	CSVEDRWGPTSSTDTQYF	TGCAGCGTTGAAGATCGATGGGGCCCAACCTCTAGCACAGATACGCAGTATTTT
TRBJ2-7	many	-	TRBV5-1	CASSFDSLYEQYF	TGCGCCAGCAGCTTCGACAGCCTTTACGAGCAGTACTTC
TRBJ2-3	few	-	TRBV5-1	CASCWADPTDTQYF	TGCGCCAGCTGTTGGGCGGACCCCACAGATACGCAGTATTTT
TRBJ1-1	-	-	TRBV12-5	CASAPPRGRNTEAFF	TGTGCTAGTGCCCCCCCTCGGGGAAGGAACACTGAAGCTTTCTTT
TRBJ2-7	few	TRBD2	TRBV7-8	CASSGGTTYEQYF	TGTGCCAGCAGCGGAGGGACTACCTACGAGCAGTACTTC
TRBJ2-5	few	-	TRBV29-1	CSALPGASIAQYF	TGCAGCGCCCTACCCGGGGCTAGTATTGCCCAGTACTTC
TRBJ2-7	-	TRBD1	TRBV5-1	CASSLPRQGSYEQYF	TGCGCCAGCAGCTTGCCTCGACAGGGATCGTACGAGCAGTACTTC
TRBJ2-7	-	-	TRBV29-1	CSVEEPSERRIYEQYF	TGCAGCGTTGAAGAGCCCTCGGAGCGGAGAATATACGAGCAGTACTTC
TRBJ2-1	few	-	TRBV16	CATSGGRGRDEQFF	TGTGCCACGAGCGGTGGCAGGGGAAGGGATGAGCAGTTCTTC
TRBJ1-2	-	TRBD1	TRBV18	CASSPRIQGSYGYTF	TGTGCCAGCTCACCTCGGATACAGGGGAGCTATGGCTACACCTTC
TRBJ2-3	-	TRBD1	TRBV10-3	CATRDREEDTQYF	TGTGCCACTAGGGACAGGGAGGAAGATACGCAGTATTTT
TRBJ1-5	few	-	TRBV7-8	CAAGNSNQPQHF	TGTGCGGCCGGAAATAGCAATCAGCCCCAGCATTTT
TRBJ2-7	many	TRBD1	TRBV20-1	CSALSHRGSEEQYF	TGCAGTGCTTTAAGCCACAGGGGGTCAGAGGAGCAGTACTTC
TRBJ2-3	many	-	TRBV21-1	CASRVPGTAWLDTQYF	TGTGCCAGCAGAGTACCCGGGACAGCATGGTTAGATACGCAGTATTTT
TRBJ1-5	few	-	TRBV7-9	CASSSRVRIQPQHF	TGTGCCAGCAGCTCCAGAGTCCGAATCCAGCCCCAGCATTTT
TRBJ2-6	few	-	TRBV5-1	CASSKPGGSGANVLTF	TGCGCCAGCAGCAAACCCGGGGGCTCTGGGGCCAACGTCCTGACTTTC
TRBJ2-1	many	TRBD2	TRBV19	CASSTLAGVSVEQFF	TGTGCCAGTAGTACGCTAGCGGGAGTATCGGTTGAGCAGTTCTTC
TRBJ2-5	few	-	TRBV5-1	CASSLYADTGETQYF	TGCGCCAGCAGCTTGTACGCTGACACGGGAGAGACCCAGTACTTC
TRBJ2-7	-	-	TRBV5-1	CASSLSSGPYEQYF	TGCGCCAGCAGCTTGAGTTCGGGCCCCTACGAGCAGTACTTC
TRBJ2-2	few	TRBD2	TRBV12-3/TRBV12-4	CASSLRLAGVGSTGELFF	TGTGCCAGCAGTTTACGACTAGCGGGAGTGGGGAGCACCGGGGAGCTGTTTTTT
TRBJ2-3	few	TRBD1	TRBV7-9	CASSSSRDRFSTDTQYF	TGTGCCAGCAGCTCGTCCCGGGACAGGTTTAGCACAGATACGCAGTATTTT
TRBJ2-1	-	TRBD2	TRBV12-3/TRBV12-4	CASSLGTGTSGRNEQFF	TGTGCCAGCAGTTTGGGTACCGGGACTAGCGGGAGAAATGAGCAGTTCTTC
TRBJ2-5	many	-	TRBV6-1	CASSPRLGGRRETQYF	TGTGCCAGCAGTCCCCGTCTGGGGGGGCGGAGGGAGACCCAGTACTTC
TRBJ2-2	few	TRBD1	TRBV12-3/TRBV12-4	CASSPGQGATGELFF	TGTGCCAGCTCCCCGGGACAGGGGGCCACCGGGGAGCTGTTTTTT
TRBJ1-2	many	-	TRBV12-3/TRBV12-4	CASSPPWEVNGYTF	TGTGCCAGCAGTCCCCCCTGGGAAGTAAATGGCTACACCTTC
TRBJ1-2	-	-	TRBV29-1	CSVGGAAGYTF	TGCAGCGTTGGGGGGGCTGCTGGCTACACCTTC
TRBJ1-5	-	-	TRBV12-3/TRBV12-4	CASRADSNQPQHF	TGTGCCAGCAGGGCCGACAGTAATCAGCCCCAGCATTTT
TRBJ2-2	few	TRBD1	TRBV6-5	CASSYRGQGGELFF	TGTGCCAGCAGTTACAGGGGGCAGGGCGGGGAGCTGTTTTTT
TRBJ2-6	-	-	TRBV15	CATSRVGSAGANVLTF	TGTGCCACCAGCAGAGTTGGTAGCGCTGGGGCCAACGTCCTGACTTTC
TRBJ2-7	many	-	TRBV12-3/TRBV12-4	CASSFGRFGEQYF	TGTGCCAGCAGTTTTGGGCGATTTGGCGAGCAGTACTTC
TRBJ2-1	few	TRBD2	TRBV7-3	CASSSSSGWTNEQFF	TGTGCCAGCAGCTCATCTAGCGGCTGGACCAATGAGCAGTTCTTC
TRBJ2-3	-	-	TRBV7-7	CASSFPIRRSTDTQYF	TGTGCTAGCAGCTTCCCCATCCGGAGGAGCACAGATACGCAGTATTTT
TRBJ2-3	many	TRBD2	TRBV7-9	CASSQETSEGPADTQYF	TGTGCCAGCAGCCAGGAGACTAGCGAGGGACCGGCAGATACGCAGTATTTT
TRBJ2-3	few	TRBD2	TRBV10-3	CAIASGRADTQYF	TGTGCCATCGCTAGCGGGAGAGCGGATACGCAGTATTTT
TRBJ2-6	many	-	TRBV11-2	CASSLGLSGANVLTF	TGTGCCAGCAGCTTAGGCCTCTCTGGGGCCAACGTCCTGACTTTC
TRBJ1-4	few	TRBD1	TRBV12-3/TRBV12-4	CASSFATGGSEKLFF	TGTGCCAGCAGTTTTGCAACAGGGGGCTCTGAAAAACTGTTTTTT
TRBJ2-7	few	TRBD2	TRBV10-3	CAISEPTQAGGGYEQYF	TGTGCCATCAGTGAGCCAACGCAAGCGGGAGGGGGCTACGAGCAGTACTTC
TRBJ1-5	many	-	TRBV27	CASSTKRGYNQPQHF	TGTGCCAGCAGTACAAAACGGGGTTACAATCAGCCCCAGCATTTT
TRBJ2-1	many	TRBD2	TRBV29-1	CSVEGPREGYNEQFF	TGCAGCGTTGAGGGGCCGCGGGAGGGGTACAATGAGCAGTTCTTC
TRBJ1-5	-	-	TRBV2	CASGGGVQHF	TGTGCCAGCGGCGGTGGGGTCCAGCATTTT
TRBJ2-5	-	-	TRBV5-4	CASSSNQGMRETQYF	TGTGCCAGCAGCTCAAACCAGGGAATGAGGGAGACCCAGTACTTC
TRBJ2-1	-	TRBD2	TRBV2	CASRALSGGPSGQFF	TGTGCCAGCAGGGCATTGTCGGGAGGGCCATCAGGGCAGTTCTTC
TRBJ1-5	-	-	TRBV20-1	CSATPGHRLIGNQPQHF	TGCAGTGCAACTCCGGGACACAGGCTCATCGGCAATCAGCCCCAGCATTTT
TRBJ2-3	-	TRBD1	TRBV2	CASSTRQGSRDTQYF	TGTGCCAGCAGTACGAGACAGGGTTCGAGAGATACGCAGTATTTT
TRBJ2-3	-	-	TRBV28	CASSLLAPVGDTQYF	TGTGCCAGCAGTTTATTAGCCCCTGTTGGCGATACGCAGTATTTT
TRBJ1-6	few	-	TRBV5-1	CASSLEGAVRRSPLHF	TGCGCCAGCAGCTTGGAAGGGGCCGTGCGCCGATCACCCCTCCACTTT
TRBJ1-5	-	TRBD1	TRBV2	CASSAHRDRGWGQPQHF	TGTGCCAGCAGTGCTCACCGGGACAGGGGTTGGGGTCAGCCCCAGCATTTT
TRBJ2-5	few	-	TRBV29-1	CSVGSPGAHEETQYF	TGCAGCGTTGGAAGTCCCGGGGCGCACGAAGAGACCCAGTACTTC
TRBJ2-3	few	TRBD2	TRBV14	CASSPAGLAGTDTQYF	TGTGCCAGCAGCCCGGCGGGACTAGCGGGCACAGATACGCAGTATTTT